The 15 T cell receptor beta chains presented below share a single source sample, sequenced in a study of OX40 agonist ivuxolimab in advanced cancers. Generated by immunoSEQ multiplex PCR, the TCRdb table keeps only in-frame clones and is missing some. The sample lists 70,000 to 95,000 clones; about 91% were seen once. The material sequenced was CD4+ or CD8+ T cells sorted from blood, taken in a trial of the OX40 agonist ivuxolimab. The receptors were gathered from an adult with an advanced solid tumor such as melanoma, head and neck, liver or kidney cancer.

The rearrangement links TRBV5-1 to TRBJ2-7; 7 bases are a match to TRBD2. The CDR3 runs to 15 residues. The ends lost 1 base at V and 2 bases at J; junction bases unmatched: 6. The V gene's germline CDR1 is SGHRS and CDR2 YFSETQ. The CDR3 DNA follows: TGCGCCAGCAGCTTGTCCGGACTAGTAACCTACGAGCAGTACTTC. Translating gives CASSLSGLVTYEQYF.

This clone appeared once. J is TRBJ2-3 and V is TRBV9; D possibly corresponds to TRBD1 (5 bases). Germline lookup yields CDR1 SGDLS and CDR2 YYNGEE. This CDR3 has 14 residues. Trimming shortened V by 4 bases and J by 4 bases, and 13 bases separated the two germline ends. CDR3 amino acids: CASSRGQGADTQYF. CDR3 coding DNA: TGTGCCAGCAGCCGTGGGCAGGGTGCAGATACGCAGTATTTT.

The chain couples TRBV10-3 to TRBJ2-7; D is possibly TRBD1 (5 bases). Trimming shortened V by 7 bases and J by 2 bases, and 18 bases separated the two germline ends. CDR1 is ENHRY and CDR2 is SYGVKD in the germline V gene. The CDR3 loop spans 15 amino acids. CDR3 protein: CAINSNLTATYEQYF. In nucleotides, the CDR3 is TGTGCCATCAACTCTAATTTGACAGCGACCTACGAGCAGTACTTC.

The gene calls are TRBV18 and TRBJ2-7; D ambiguous. Germline V gene sequence: CDR1 KGHSH, CDR2 LQKENI. Between the trimmed V and J ends, which lost 3 bases and 3 bases, there was a span of 12 bases. The CDR3 contains 14 residues. The CDR3 sequence: CASSPSLEIYEQYF. In nucleotides, the CDR3 is TGTGCCAGCTCACCGTCCCTGGAGATCTACGAGCAGTACTTC.

This clone has just one count. This chain joins TRBV14 and TRBJ2-7; TRBD1 matches at 7 bases. CDR3 length: 14 residues. Germline loops: CDR1 SGHDN, CDR2 FVKESK. Trimming removed 2 bases from V and 12 bases from J; junction bases left unmatched: 13. In DNA form, the CDR3 reads TGTGCCAGCAGCCAAAGGGGACAGCCCGAGTCGTGGTACTTC. Translated, it gives CASSQRGQPESWYF.

This clone appeared a single time. This rearrangement joins TRBV13 to TRBJ2-7, with TRBD2 as a possible D gene (6 bases). The V gene lost 3 bases and the J gene lost 4 bases, with 13 bases spanning the gap. The CDR3 spans 14 residues. Germline V lookup: CDR1 PRHDT, CDR2 FYEKMQ (reference sequence). CDR3 bases: TGTGCCAGCAGCTTTGGGCAGCGGGCATACGAGCAGTACTTC. This translates into CASSFGQRAYEQYF.

The gene calls are TRBV10-3 and TRBJ1-2, with 8 bases identical to TRBD1. Germline values: CDR1 ENHRY, CDR2 SYGVKD. The CDR3 extends over 13 amino acids. Unmatched junction bases numbered 3, after V lost 6 bases and J lost 3 bases. The CDR3 bases are TGTGCCATCAGCGACAGGGGAGACTATGGCTACACCTTC. Residues: CAISDRGDYGYTF.

The chain carries TRBV29-1 and TRBJ1-2; D may be TRBD1 (6 bases). V lost 3 bases and J 8 bases, leaving 13 bases between the germline ends. Germline V lookup: CDR1 SQVTM, CDR2 ANQGSEA. The CDR3 extends over 12 amino acids. The CDR3 sequence: CSVDRGGEGYTF. The CDR3, as DNA: TGCAGCGTTGATAGGGGGGGGGAGGGCTACACCTTC.

The chain links TRBV4-2 to TRBJ2-5; the D is unclear. V was shortened by 4 bases and J by 4 bases, with 10 bases between the two germline ends. This CDR3 is 13 amino acids long. Germline CDR1 is LGHNA and CDR2 is YNFKEQ. CDR3 in amino acids: CASSPLLGETQYF. CDR3 coding DNA: TGTGCCAGCAGCCCCCTTTTGGGAGAGACCCAGTACTTC.

This clone was detected once. J is TRBJ2-7 and V is TRBV6-1; tentatively, D is TRBD1 (7 bases). This CDR3 is 14 amino acids long. Trimming removed 6 bases at V and 4 bases at J, with 16 bases between. CDR1 is MNHNS, CDR2 SASEGT, per germline. The chain's CDR3 is CASRTGDLLYEQYF. For the CDR3, the DNA is TGTGCCAGCAGAACAGGGGACTTACTATACGAGCAGTACTTC.

This CDR3 reads CASSGGLAGVPGQYF. Here the CDR3 DNA reads TGCGCCAGCAGTGGCGGACTAGCGGGGGTCCCGGGGCAGTACTTC. The chain employs TRBV4-1 and TRBJ2-7; TRBD2 agrees at 13 bases. This CDR3 spans 15 amino acids. Germline CDR1 MGHRA, CDR2 YSYEKL. V lost 6 bases to trimming and J lost 9 bases; unmatched junction nucleotides: 11.

V and J are TRBV6-5 and TRBJ2-5; 8 bases line up with TRBD2. There are 15 residues in the CDR3. V lost 0 bases, J lost 5 bases, and 5 bases stayed unmatched. The germline gives CDR1 MNHEY, CDR2 SVGAGI. The CDR3 bases are TGTGCCAGCAGTTACTCAGCGGGAGTGGGGGAGACCCAGTACTTC. It codes for CASSYSAGVGETQYF.

J is TRBJ1-2 and V is TRBV11-1, with unresolved D. The germline gives CDR1 SGHAT, CDR2 FQDESV (reference sequence). This CDR3 has 13 amino acids. With 5 bases removed from V and 4 bases from J, the gap between germline ends came to 11 bases. The CDR3 is CASSLGRTYGYTF. CDR3 sequence (DNA): TGTGCCAGCAGCCTCGGACGGACCTATGGCTACACCTTC.

V and J are TRBV2 and TRBJ2-3; D not resolved. This CDR3 is 14 amino acids long. V was trimmed by 4 bases and J by 1 base, leaving 9 bases between them. CDR1 is SNHLY, CDR2 FYNNEI, per germline. The CDR3 DNA follows: TGTGCCAGCAGTGGGGGTTACCGCACAGATACGCAGTATTTT. It yields the protein CASSGGYRTDTQYF.

The chain carries TRBV30 and TRBJ2-3, with 11 bases aligning to TRBD2. Trimming cost V 1 base and J 1 base; bases outside gene matches: 4. This CDR3 is 16 amino acids long. From germline, CDR1 is GTSNPN and CDR2 SVGIG (reference sequence). The CDR3, as DNA: TGTGCCTGGAGTGCCCGGGGACTAGCGGGCACAGATACGCAGTATTTT. This gives the protein CAWSARGLAGTDTQYF. Full variable domain (missing parts from reference TRBV30 and TRBJ2-3): SQTIHQWPATLVQPVGSPLSLECTVEGTSNPNLYWYRQAAGRGLQLLFYSVGIGQISSEVPQNLSASRPQDRQFILSSKKLLLSDSGFYLCAWSARGLAGTDTQYFGPGTRLTVL.